The 4 T cell receptor beta chains presented below share a single source sample, sequenced in a study of Ad26.COV2.S vaccination and SARS-CoV-2 variants. Profiled with immunoSEQ multiplex PCR; TCRdb holds only in-frame clones, not every one. There are more than 350,000 clones in the sample; around 90% occur only once, and 12% lies in the top ten. Treatment described: 15 to 20 received Ad26.COV2.S at low or high dose, single or two shots; about five received placebo; per-sample allocation not given. At day 63 after the first vaccine or placebo injection, samples were drawn. The sample was peripheral blood, taken in a trial of Ad26.COV2.S vaccine versus placebo. The origin of the receptors is a person aged 18-65 years who received the Ad26.COV2.S COVID-19 vaccine or a placebo.

The rearrangement links TRBV18 to TRBJ2-7; D uncertain. This CDR3 has 16 amino acids. Germline V lookup: CDR1 KGHSH, CDR2 LQKENI. V lost 3 bases to trimming and J lost 2 bases, with 17 bases between them. The CDR3 DNA sequence: TGTGCCAGCTCACCCCCCGGCGCATTGGCAACCTACGAGCAGTACTTC. Protein product: CASSPPGALATYEQYF.

The chain recombines TRBV11-2 with TRBJ2-7; TRBD1 aligns across 7 bases. There are 14 residues in the CDR3. With V trimmed by 6 bases and J by 2 bases, 7 bases remained unmatched. Germline loops: CDR1 SGHAT, CDR2 FQNNGV. The CDR3 nucleotides are TGTGCCAGCAGGCGCCCGGGACAGCCCTACGAGCAGTACTTC. This encodes CASRRPGQPYEQYF.

The chain couples TRBV4-3 to TRBJ2-3; the D is unclear. The CDR3 has 17 amino acids. Germline V lookup: CDR1 LGHNA, CDR2 YSLEER. V was trimmed by 0 bases and J by 0 bases, leaving 13 bases between them. As DNA, the CDR3 is TGCGCCAGCAGCCAAGATCCCGGGCCGACTAGCACAGATACGCAGTATTTT. It specifies CASSQDPGPTSTDTQYF.

The rearrangement links TRBV28 to TRBJ2-7; D might be TRBD2 (6 bases). The V end lost 5 bases, the J end lost 4 bases, and 18 bases lay between the germline ends. The CDR3 totals 15 residues. Germline loops: CDR1 MDHEN, CDR2 SYDVKM. The CDR3 nucleotides are TGTGCCAGCAGTCCGGCAGTGGCAGGGAGGTACGAGCAGTACTTC. Encoded protein: CASSPAVAGRYEQYF. The full variable domain, its missing parts supplied by reference TRBV28 and TRBJ2-7, is DVKVTQSSRYLVKRTGEKVFLECVQDMDHENMFWYRQDPGLGLRLIYFSYDVKMKEKGDIPEGYSVSREKKERFSLILESASTNQTSMYLCASSPAVAGRYEQYFGPGTRLTVT.